This TCR beta chain came from a study of T-cell reconstitution after alpha-beta-depleted transplantation in children (dated by TCRdb to the mid-2010s). For the study in its entirety: T-cell immune reconstitution after TCRalphabeta/CD19-depleted allogeneic hematopoietic cell transplantation in children was quantitatively tracked in the study by means of TCR repertoire profiling. Overall study results and their limits: Over subsequent months, a decline in hyperexpanded clone frequencies was noted, and after one year, T-cell counts and TCRbeta diversity were mostly ascribed to newly produced T cells. Apparently early alphabetaT-cell count recovery about two months after transplant reportedly relied on only several hundred rapidly expanded clones derived from non-depleted graft cells. The high TCRbeta diversity at day 60 in some patients was ascribed to recipient T cells and intrathymic progenitors that had survived conditioning.

According to the germline V gene (reference sequence), CDR1 reads MNHEY and CDR2 reads SMNVEV. The V end gives up 6 bases and the J end 8 bases, leaving 9 bases in the junction not matched to a gene. Including cysteine and phenylalanine, the CDR3 has 14 amino acids. Left in the record is the CDR3 DNA by itself, 42 bases read in frame from the first base. Receptor libraries were prepared by PCR. The reads were generated on an Illumina HiSeq 2500. TCR libraries were prepared with molecular barcoding, using unique molecular identifiers to normalize TCRbeta repertoire quantification. TCRdb handled the public reads itself, with Q25 trimming in fastp and clone calling in MiXCR, and kept productive beta chains. Each record represents a unique CDR3 protein, reported with the most common genes and DNA among its rows. For this sample there are around 100,000 distinct CDR3 sequences; around 7% appear just once. Clones ranked in the top ten supply about 16% of the sample.

This clonotype was detected many times. Which antigen it targets is not known. No quality values exist for individual bases; no much larger clone is one base distant. Explained via the paper, the treatment or condition label denotes: allogeneic hematopoietic cell transplantation with graft depleted of TCRalphabeta T cells and CD19 B cells. The transplant recipients were children given TCRalphabeta/CD19-depleted allogeneic hematopoietic cell grafts. The starting material was PBMCs, obtained before TCRalphabeta/CD19-depleted stem cell transplant. Recombination connected TRBV27 to TRBJ2-1, and 8 junction bases match TRBD1. The TCR originated in a boy younger than 10 with acute lymphoblastic leukemia, due to receive a stem cell transplant. The CDR3 has the sequence CASSFLDRDHEQFF. DNA sequence: TGTGCCAGCAGCTTCCTGGACAGGGACCATGAGCAGTTCTTC.